The 4 T cell receptor beta chains reported below all come from one sample, sequenced in a study of blood T cell repertoires in COVID-19. Clones were sequenced by immunoSEQ multiplex PCR, and TCRdb holds only the in-frame ones, with some missing. The profile shows some 390,000 clones, around 91% of them singletons. Sequencing was performed on peripheral blood. These receptors were taken from a woman in her 40s with COVID-19, enrolled during active disease.

The V gene is TRBV5-1, the J gene TRBJ2-1; tentatively, D is TRBD2 (6 bases). Trimming removed 2 bases from V and 2 bases from J, with 20 bases in between. Germline CDR1 reads SGHRS; CDR2 reads YFSETQ. The CDR3 runs 18 residues. CDR3 residues: CASSFIPMGGVPYNEQFF. CDR3 in DNA: TGCGCCAGCAGCTTTATCCCTATGGGGGGAGTTCCCTACAATGAGCAGTTCTTC.

This chain connects TRBV27 to TRBJ2-7; TRBD2 is a possible D gene (6 bases). V was shortened by 1 base and J by 3 bases, with 13 bases between the two germline ends. The CDR3 has 15 amino acids. The germline V gene encodes CDR1 MNHEY and CDR2 SMNVEV (reference sequence). Here the CDR3 reads CASSLFAGSHYEQYF. CDR3 DNA sequence: TGTGCCAGCAGTTTATTTGCGGGGTCACACTACGAGCAGTACTTC.

The chain combines TRBV7-2 with TRBJ1-1; TRBD1 agrees at 8 bases. Germline V gene sequence: CDR1 SGHTA, CDR2 FQGNSA. The CDR3 loop spans 15 amino acids. J was trimmed by 1 base and V by 0 bases; bases with no gene match: 1. The DNA for the CDR3 is TGTGCCAGCAGCTTAGCGGGACAGGAGAACACTGAAGCTTTCTTT. Translating gives CASSLAGQENTEAFF.

The chain carries TRBV29-1 and TRBJ1-2, with TRBD1 identical over 7 bases. The CDR3 is 13 residues long. V dropped 4 bases and J dropped 8; count of bases not matched to a gene: 10. CDR1 and CDR2 from the germline V gene are SQVTM and ANQGSEA. The CDR3 DNA sequence: TGCAGCGTTGGACAGGGAAATAGTGGCGGCTACACCTTC. Translation: CSVGQGNSGGYTF.